One TCR beta chain is described in this entry. The antigen remains undetermined. This sample is drawn from a study of T cells in Graves' hyperthyroidism and ophthalmopathy. Study summary: Peripheral blood was acquired at first diagnosis, ahead of any therapy whatsoever. Study-wide results and caveats: Appearing also in blood were most of the thyroid clonotypes expanded above 0.001.

RNA transcripts served as the template for amplifying TCR beta CDR3 regions. First-round RT-PCR with HTBI primers amplified the TCR CDR3 region. TCRdb ran MiXCR on the multiplex PCR reads and lists one entry per CDR3 protein. Of under 800,000 distinct CDR3 sequences listed, roughly 15% are singletons. Trimming took 6 bases from V and 8 from J, leaving 13 bases between them. CDR1 is SNHLY, CDR2 FYNNEI, per germline. This CDR3 contains 12 residues. Diagnosis rested on symptoms, serum thyroxine and TRAb, thyroid ultrasound, and orbital computed tomography. Material for sequencing was blood. The chain is built from TRBV2 and TRBJ1-2; D call uncertain. The receptor's source is a woman aged 18-30 years with Graves' hyperthyroidism. This chain's CDR3 is CASRYRLGGYTF. The CDR3 bases are TGTGCCAGCAGGTACAGATTAGGGGGCTACACCTTC.